Listed below are T cell receptor beta chains from one sample, sequenced in a study of Ad26.COV2.S vaccination and SARS-CoV-2 variants. The repertoire was sequenced with immunoSEQ multiplex PCR; TCRdb's copy has only in-frame clones and lacks some. The table records 300,000 to 500,000 clones, roughly nine tenths of them present only once. This sample comprised peripheral blood, obtained in a trial of Ad26.COV2.S vaccine versus placebo. These receptors were collected from a person aged 18-60 years who received the Ad26.COV2.S COVID-19 vaccine or a placebo. Each CDR3 is given with its conserved first and last residue. D genes are given only for firm matches. Only some rows state a clone size, as once, few, many or a class for expanded clones.

TRBD1	TRBV29-1	-	TRBJ1-1	TGCAGCGTTGAGGGACAGATGAACACTGAAGCTTTCTTT	CSVEGQMNTEAFF
-	TRBV11-3	-	TRBJ2-7	TGTGCCAGCAGTTCGGACGGGAACTACGAGCAGTACTTC	CASSSDGNYEQYF
TRBD1	TRBV7-9	-	TRBJ1-2	TGTGCCAGCAGCTCGGGAGGACAGGGCCATGGCTACACCTTC	CASSSGGQGHGYTF
-	TRBV7-9	-	TRBJ2-1	TGTGCCAGCAGCTTAGAAGGGGACAATGAGCAGTTCTTC	CASSLEGDNEQFF
-	TRBV6-2/TRBV6-3	-	TRBJ2-5	TGTGCCAGCAGTTACTCGGATACTGGGACCCAGTACTTC	CASSYSDTGTQYF
TRBD1	TRBV5-4	-	TRBJ2-3	TGTGCCAGCAGCCCGGCGCAGGGGGTACACACAGATACGCAGTATTTT	CASSPAQGVHTDTQYF
-	TRBV18	-	TRBJ2-6	TGTGCCAGCTCACCCCCCCTCGACTCTGGGGCCAACGTCCTGACTTTC	CASSPPLDSGANVLTF
-	TRBV6-1	-	TRBJ2-7	TGTGCCAGCAGTGAAACACAGAACGTTGAGCAGTACTTC	CASSETQNVEQYF
TRBD1	TRBV27	-	TRBJ1-5	TGTGCCAGCAGCGACAGGGGGACCCCTTATAGCAATCAGCCCCAGCATTTT	CASSDRGTPYSNQPQHF
-	TRBV30	-	TRBJ2-7	TGTGCCTGGAGTACAGGATTAGGCTACGAGCAGTACTTC	CAWSTGLGYEQYF
-	TRBV6-2/TRBV6-3	-	TRBJ1-4	TGTGCCAGCAGTTACTCCGGGCCAGAAAATGAAAAACTGTTTTTT	CASSYSGPENEKLFF
-	TRBV7-9	once	TRBJ1-6	TGTGCCAGCAGCTTAGGTACAGGAGTTAATTCACCCCTCCACTTT	CASSLGTGVNSPLHF
TRBD2	TRBV24-1	-	TRBJ2-7	TGTGCCACCAGTGATCCCGCGGGGGGGTCCGAGCAGTACTTC	CATSDPAGGSEQYF
-	TRBV18	-	TRBJ1-3	TGTGCCAGCTCACCCACCGGGACACCGTATGGAAACACCATATATTTT	CASSPTGTPYGNTIYF
-	TRBV5-6	-	TRBJ1-1	TGTGCCAGCAGCTTGGGCTCCAGGGACACTGAAGCTTTCTTT	CASSLGSRDTEAFF
-	TRBV7-2	-	TRBJ1-5	TGTGCCAGCAGCTTAGAATCAGGGGAGGGTCAGCCCCAGCATTTT	CASSLESGEGQPQHF
TRBD2	TRBV5-1	-	TRBJ2-7	TGCGCCAGCAGGGTAGCGGGGGGGCAGTACGAGCAGTACTTC	CASRVAGGQYEQYF
-	TRBV5-4	-	TRBJ2-6	TGTGCCAGCAGCCTTTTCTCTGGGGCCAACGTCCTGACTTTC	CASSLFSGANVLTF
TRBD2	TRBV27	once	TRBJ2-2	TGTGCCAGCAGTTTAATTACTAGCGGGGGGCGAAAGCTGTTTTTT	CASSLITSGGRKLFF
-	TRBV11-3	-	TRBJ1-1	TGTGCCAGCAGCTTCTTGGCACCAGCTTTCTTT	CASSFLAPAFF
-	TRBV3-1/TRBV3-2	-	TRBJ2-1	TGTGCCAGCAGCCCACCCCCAGGATACAATGAGCAGTTCTTC	CASSPPPGYNEQFF
-	TRBV14	-	TRBJ2-3	TGTGCCAGCAGCCAAGATATAGGGGGGATTACAGATACGCAGTATTTT	CASSQDIGGITDTQYF